This T cell receptor beta chain emerged from a study of cytomegalovirus exposure and HLA in healthy donors. Study-level background: Among approximately 400 genotyped donors, around 81% fell in the Caucasian-associated ancestry cluster.

Primers included in the PCR were 60 Vbeta and 13 Jbeta primers. As originally analysed: Counted up in a later analysis, unique TCR beta chains came to about 80 million, with around 11 million shared. Here immunoSEQ multiplex PCR was the method, and the copy in TCRdb shows in-frame clones only, minus some. V, J and clone size derive from that table, while D and trimming were established from the DNA sequence. The repertoire holds 150,000 to 200,000 clones, with roughly 84% as singletons. Germline lookup yields CDR1 SGHTA and CDR2 FQGNSA. The CDR3 covers 14 residues. Trimming took 5 bases from V and 10 from J; bases not matched to a gene: 5. Worth noting for this clone: The target antigen is unknown.

Notes on the study in general: Some V segments (TRBV6-2 and TRBV6-3 among them) were excluded as indistinguishable.

The chain carries TRBV7-2 and TRBJ1-6; 10 bases line up with TRBD1. The receptor comes from a boy between 10 and 17 years old in good health and CMV-seronegative. The sample consisted of PBMCs. This CDR3 is CASSPGTGDSPLHF. CDR3 coding DNA: TGTGCCAGCAGCCCCGGGACAGGGGACTCACCCCTCCACTTT.